Sequencing of this T cell receptor (beta chain) was carried out in a study of cytotoxic CD8 clonotypes in ibrutinib-treated CLL. Study-wide background: Across the patients, 10 to 12 were relapsed/refractory, around 16 treatment-naive and under 18 IGHV unmutated. After median around six years, roughly 15 stayed in remission, around twelve progressed; responses roughly 24 partial, 2 complete.

Between the trimmed V and J ends, which lost 3 bases and 7 bases, there was a span of 4 bases. The germline V gene encodes CDR1 PRHDT and CDR2 FYEKMQ (reference sequence). The CDR3 sequence is 11 residues long. In regard to this clone: Its antigen is unknown.

Overall study results and limits: Against age-matched healthy donors, baseline clonality ran higher and tracked circulating CD8+ T-cell counts. Clonality went up at ibrutinib response and then declined back toward baseline at progression.

Generated by immunoSEQ multiplex PCR, the TCRdb table keeps only in-frame clones and is missing some. The sample holds 60,000 to 70,000 clones; around 60% are singletons and the top ten take under 15%. The sample was PBMCs, taken after 12 months of ibrutinib treatment. The clonotype comes from a human donor with chronic lymphocytic leukemia. The chain carries TRBV13 and TRBJ1-5; D remains ambiguous. The CDR3 reads CASSFPQPQHF. Here the CDR3 DNA reads TGTGCCAGCAGCTTTCCCCAGCCCCAGCATTTT. The full variable domain, completed using reference TRBV13 and TRBJ1-5, is AAGVIQSPRHLIKEKRETATLKCYPIPRHDTVYWYQQGPGQDPQFLISFYEKMQSDKGSIPDRFSAQQFSDYHSELNMSSLELGDSALYFCASSFPQPQHFGDGTRLSIL.